Listed below are T cell receptor beta chains from one sample, sequenced in a study of T cells in Graves' hyperthyroidism and ophthalmopathy. TCRdb re-analysed the multiplex PCR reads in MiXCR, keeping a single row per CDR3 protein. The sample yields about 410,000 distinct CDR3 sequences, more than 12% seen once. The sequenced material came from blood. The source of these receptors is a woman in her 30s with Graves' ophthalmopathy. Each CDR3 is given with its conserved first and last residue. Fields, in order: V gene, J gene, CDR3 length, clone size, D gene, CDR3 DNA, CDR3 protein. The D gene is left open where the match is weak. Clone size, where shown, is once, few, many, or a class for clones that have expanded.

V: TRBV7-9; J: TRBJ1-5; length: 15; size: few; D: NA; DNA: TGTGCCAGCAGCTTGGAGGTTCTGAAAAATCAGCCCCAGCATTTT; CDR3: CASSLEVLKNQPQHF
V: TRBV7-3; J: TRBJ2-2; length: 14; size: few; D: NA; DNA: TGTGCCAGCAGCTCGGGTCCCCAGACCGGGGAGCTGTTTTTT; CDR3: CASSSGPQTGELFF
V: TRBV20-1; J: TRBJ2-1; length: 12; size: many; D: NA; DNA: TGCAGTGCGGGGGACGATTACAATGAGCAGTTCTTC; CDR3: CSAGDDYNEQFF
V: TRBV24-1; J: TRBJ2-1; length: 15; size: NA; D: TRBD2; DNA: TGTGCCACCAGTGACCGCGGGGGGGCCGGGGATGAGCAGTTCTTC; CDR3: CATSDRGGAGDEQFF
V: TRBV2; J: TRBJ2-7; length: 13; size: many; D: NA; DNA: TGTGCCAGCAGTGAACTTACCTCCTACGAGCAGTACTTC; CDR3: CASSELTSYEQYF
V: TRBV28; J: TRBJ2-3; length: 17; size: many; D: NA; DNA: TGTGCCAGCAGTTTGGAATTAACAGGAACTAGCACAGATACGCAGTATTTT; CDR3: CASSLELTGTSTDTQYF
V: TRBV12-3/TRBV12-4; J: TRBJ1-6; length: 15; size: few; D: NA; DNA: TGTGCCAGCAGTTTATTACGGGGGGCAAGTTCACCCCTCCACTTT; CDR3: CASSLLRGASSPLHF
V: TRBV9; J: TRBJ2-1; length: 13; size: many; D: NA; DNA: TGTGCCAGCACTGGGGGCTCCTACAATGAGCAGTTCTTC; CDR3: CASTGGSYNEQFF
V: TRBV20-1; J: TRBJ2-3; length: 15; size: many; D: NA; DNA: TGCAGTGCTAGAGAGGTATCAGGGAACACAGATACGCAGTATTTT; CDR3: CSAREVSGNTDTQYF
V: TRBV20-1; J: TRBJ2-1; length: 16; size: many; D: NA; DNA: TGCAGTGCTAGAGATTGGCGGGGGCTCTCCTACAATGAGCAGTTCTTC; CDR3: CSARDWRGLSYNEQFF
V: TRBV7-9; J: TRBJ2-5; length: 14; size: many; D: NA; DNA: TGTGCCAGCAGCTCCTCAGGGTTTTTAGAGACCCAGTACTTC; CDR3: CASSSSGFLETQYF
V: TRBV28; J: TRBJ2-5; length: 15; size: many; D: TRBD2; DNA: TGTGCCAGCAGTTTCACCGGGACTAGGATCGAGACCCAGTACTTC; CDR3: CASSFTGTRIETQYF
V: TRBV3-1; J: TRBJ2-3; length: 14; size: many; D: NA; DNA: TGTGCCAGCAGCCAAGCGGGTCACACAGATACGCAGTATTTT; CDR3: CASSQAGHTDTQYF
V: TRBV30; J: TRBJ2-5; length: 17; size: many; D: TRBD2; DNA: TGTGCCTGGAGTCTCTCAATGACTAGCGGGGGGAGAGAGACCCAGTACTTC; CDR3: CAWSLSMTSGGRETQYF
V: TRBV13; J: TRBJ1-4; length: 16; size: many; D: TRBD1; DNA: TGTGCCAGCAGCTCCGGACAGGAACAAACTAATGAAAAACTGTTTTTT; CDR3: CASSSGQEQTNEKLFF
V: TRBV12-3/TRBV12-4; J: TRBJ2-1; length: 15; size: many; D: TRBD2; DNA: TGTGCCAGCAGTTTAGGAACTAGCGGTAACAATGAGCAGTTCTTC; CDR3: CASSLGTSGNNEQFF
V: TRBV6-4; J: TRBJ2-3; length: 15; size: NA; D: NA; DNA: TGTGCCAGCAGTGACACTAGTGCTAGCACAGATACGCGGTATTTT; CDR3: CASSDTSASTDTRYF
V: TRBV7-9; J: TRBJ1-5; length: 14; size: many; D: TRBD1; DNA: TGTGCCAGCAGCTCCGGGACAGGCAATCAGCCCCAGCATTTT; CDR3: CASSSGTGNQPQHF
V: TRBV6-1; J: TRBJ2-3; length: 14; size: many; D: TRBD2; DNA: TGTGCCAGCAGGGCCGGGACTAACACAGATACGCAGTATTTT; CDR3: CASRAGTNTDTQYF
V: TRBV7-2; J: TRBJ2-1; length: 15; size: many; D: TRBD1; DNA: TGTGCCAGCAGCTCTTGGACAGGGTTAACCGATGAGCAGTTCTTC; CDR3: CASSSWTGLTDEQFF
V: TRBV7-2; J: TRBJ2-7; length: 12; size: many; D: NA; DNA: TGTGCCAGCAGCTTAGCGCTAAACGAGCAGTACTTC; CDR3: CASSLALNEQYF
V: TRBV2; J: TRBJ2-3; length: 15; size: many; D: TRBD2; DNA: TGTGCCAGCAGCCTGACTAGCGGGGGCACAGATACGCAGTATTTT; CDR3: CASSLTSGGTDTQYF
V: TRBV7-2; J: TRBJ1-2; length: 15; size: few; D: TRBD1; DNA: TGTGCCAGCAGCTTAGCAGAGGGGGCCAACTATGGCTACACCTTC; CDR3: CASSLAEGANYGYTF
V: TRBV28; J: TRBJ2-1; length: 14; size: NA; D: TRBD2; DNA: TGTGCCAGCAGTCAGCGGGGGCGATCACCTGAGCAGTTCTTC; CDR3: CASSQRGRSPEQFF
V: TRBV2; J: TRBJ2-1; length: 15; size: NA; D: NA; DNA: TGTGTAGGGGCCCAAGTTGGGTTCAATAACAATGAGCAGTTCTTC; CDR3: CVGAQVGFNNNEQFF
V: TRBV27; J: TRBJ2-7; length: 15; size: many; D: TRBD1; DNA: TGTGCCAGCAGTCCTAATGCAGGGGGCGCGAACGAGCAGTACTTC; CDR3: CASSPNAGGANEQYF
V: TRBV28; J: TRBJ2-5; length: 17; size: many; D: TRBD1; DNA: TGTGCCAGCAGTTATTATCGGGACAGGGGAGGCTCAGAGACCCAGTACTTC; CDR3: CASSYYRDRGGSETQYF
V: TRBV13; J: TRBJ1-1; length: 13; size: many; D: TRBD1; DNA: TGTGCCAGCAGCTTAGGAGGGGGCTCGGTAGCTTTCTTT; CDR3: CASSLGGGSVAFF
V: TRBV3-1; J: TRBJ2-5; length: 18; size: NA; D: TRBD2; DNA: TGTGCCAGCAGCCAAGAAGGGGGACTAGCGGGGGGCTTGGAGACCCAGTACTTC; CDR3: CASSQEGGLAGGLETQYF
V: TRBV6-1; J: TRBJ1-6; length: 12; size: few; D: NA; DNA: TGTGCCAGCTCCAGGCGAGAGGGACCCCTCCACTTT; CDR3: CASSRREGPLHF
V: TRBV3-1; J: TRBJ1-5; length: 17; size: many; D: NA; DNA: TGTGCCAGCAGCCAAGAAAGAGGTGGTTTTAGCAATCAGCCCCAGCATTTT; CDR3: CASSQERGGFSNQPQHF
V: TRBV5-1; J: TRBJ1-2; length: 13; size: few; D: NA; DNA: TGCGCCAGCAGCTTCACCGACGGCTATGGCTACACCTTC; CDR3: CASSFTDGYGYTF
V: TRBV11-3; J: TRBJ1-6; length: 19; size: few; D: TRBD1; DNA: TGTGCCAGCAGCTTAGACGCGGACAGGATGAGCTCCTATAATTCACCCCTCCACTTT; CDR3: CASSLDADRMSSYNSPLHF